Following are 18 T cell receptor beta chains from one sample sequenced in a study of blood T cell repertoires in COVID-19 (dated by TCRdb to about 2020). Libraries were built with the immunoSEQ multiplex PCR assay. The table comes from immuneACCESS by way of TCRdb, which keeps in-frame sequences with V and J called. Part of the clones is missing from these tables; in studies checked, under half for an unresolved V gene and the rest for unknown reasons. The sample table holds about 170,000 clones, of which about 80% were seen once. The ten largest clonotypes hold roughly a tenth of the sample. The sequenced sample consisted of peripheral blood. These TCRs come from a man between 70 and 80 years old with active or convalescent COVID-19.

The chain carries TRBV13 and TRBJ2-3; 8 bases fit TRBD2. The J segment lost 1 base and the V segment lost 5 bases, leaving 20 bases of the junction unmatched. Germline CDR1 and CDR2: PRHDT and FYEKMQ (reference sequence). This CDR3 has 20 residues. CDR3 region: CASSPWGRAGGKYRTDTQYF. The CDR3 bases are TGTGCCAGCAGCCCCTGGGGGCGTGCGGGGGGAAAGTACCGCACAGATACGCAGTATTTT.

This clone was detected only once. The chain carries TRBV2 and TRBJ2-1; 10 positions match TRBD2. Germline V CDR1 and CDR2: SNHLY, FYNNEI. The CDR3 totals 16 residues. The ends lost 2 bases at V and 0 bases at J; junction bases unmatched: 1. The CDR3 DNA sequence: TGTGCCAGCAGTGAACTAGCGGGGGACTCCTACAATGAGCAGTTCTTC. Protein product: CASSELAGDSYNEQFF.

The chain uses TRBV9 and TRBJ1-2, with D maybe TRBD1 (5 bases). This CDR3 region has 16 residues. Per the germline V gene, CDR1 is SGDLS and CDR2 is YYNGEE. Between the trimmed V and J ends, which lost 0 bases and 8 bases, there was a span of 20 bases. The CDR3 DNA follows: TGTGCCAGCAGCGTAGACCTTGGGGGGAGGAGTGGCGGCTACACCTTC. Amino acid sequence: CASSVDLGGRSGGYTF. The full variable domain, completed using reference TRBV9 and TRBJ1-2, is DSGVTQTPKHLITATGQRVTLRCSPRSGDLSVYWYQQSLDQGLQFLIQYYNGEERAKGNILERFSAQQFPDLHSELNLSSLELGDSALYFCASSVDLGGRSGGYTFGSGTRLTVV.

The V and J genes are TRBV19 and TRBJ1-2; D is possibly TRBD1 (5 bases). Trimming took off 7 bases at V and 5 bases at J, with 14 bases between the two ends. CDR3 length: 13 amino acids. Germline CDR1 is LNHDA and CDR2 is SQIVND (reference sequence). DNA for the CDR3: TGTGCCAGTAAGGAGGGACTAGGGTATGGCTACACCTTC. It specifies CASKEGLGYGYTF. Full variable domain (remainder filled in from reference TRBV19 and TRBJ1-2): DGGITQSPKYLFRKEGQNVTLSCEQNLNHDAMYWYRQDPGQGLRLIYYSQIVNDFQKGDIAEGYSVSREKKESFPLTVTSAQKNPTAFYLCASKEGLGYGYTFGSGTRLTVV.

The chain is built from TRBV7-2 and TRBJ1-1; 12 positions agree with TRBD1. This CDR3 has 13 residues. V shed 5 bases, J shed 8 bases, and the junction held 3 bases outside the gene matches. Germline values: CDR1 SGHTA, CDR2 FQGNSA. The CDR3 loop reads CASSRGQGAEAFF. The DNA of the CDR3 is TGTGCCAGCAGCCGGGGACAGGGGGCAGAAGCTTTCTTT. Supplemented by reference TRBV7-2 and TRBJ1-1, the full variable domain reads GAGVSQSPSNKVTEKGKDVELRCDPISGHTALYWYRQSLGQGLEFLIYFQGNSAPDKSGLPSDRFSAERTGGSVSTLTIQRTQQEDSAVYLCASSRGQGAEAFFGQGTRLTVV.

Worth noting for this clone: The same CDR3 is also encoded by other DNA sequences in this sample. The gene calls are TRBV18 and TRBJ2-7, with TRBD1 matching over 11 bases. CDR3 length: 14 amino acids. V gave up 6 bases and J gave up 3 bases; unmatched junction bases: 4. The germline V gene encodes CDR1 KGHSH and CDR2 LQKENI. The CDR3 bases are TGTGCCAGCTCCCCCGGGACAGGGGGCTACGAGCAGTACTTC. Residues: CASSPGTGGYEQYF.

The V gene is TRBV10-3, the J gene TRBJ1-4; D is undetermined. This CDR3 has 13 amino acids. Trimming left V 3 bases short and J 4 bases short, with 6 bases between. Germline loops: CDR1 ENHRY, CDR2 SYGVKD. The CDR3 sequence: CAISEQINEKLFF. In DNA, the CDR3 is TGTGCCATCAGTGAACAGATTAATGAAAAACTGTTTTTT.

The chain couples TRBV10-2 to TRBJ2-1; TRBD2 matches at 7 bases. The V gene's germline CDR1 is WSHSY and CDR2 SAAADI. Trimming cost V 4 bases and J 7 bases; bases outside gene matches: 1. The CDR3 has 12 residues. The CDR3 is CASSAAGNEQFF. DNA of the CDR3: TGCGCCAGCAGTGCAGCGGGAAATGAGCAGTTCTTC.

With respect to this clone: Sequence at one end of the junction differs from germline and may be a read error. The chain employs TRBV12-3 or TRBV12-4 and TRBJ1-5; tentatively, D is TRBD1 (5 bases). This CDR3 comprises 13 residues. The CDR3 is CAGSQGLERPQHF. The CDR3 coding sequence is TGTGCCGGCAGTCAGGGCCTGGAAAGGCCCCAGCATTTT.

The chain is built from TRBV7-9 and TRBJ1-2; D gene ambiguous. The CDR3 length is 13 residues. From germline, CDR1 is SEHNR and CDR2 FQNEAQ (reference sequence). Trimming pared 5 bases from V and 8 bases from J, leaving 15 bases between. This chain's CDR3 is CASSPTVRWGYTF. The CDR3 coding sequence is TGTGCCAGCAGCCCTACGGTCAGGTGGGGCTACACCTTC.

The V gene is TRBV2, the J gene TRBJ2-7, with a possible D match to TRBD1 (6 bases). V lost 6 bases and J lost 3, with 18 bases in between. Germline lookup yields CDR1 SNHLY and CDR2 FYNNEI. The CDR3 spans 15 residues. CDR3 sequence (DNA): TGTGCCAGCAGGACAGGCCAATCTAACCTCTACGAGCAGTACTTC. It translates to CASRTGQSNLYEQYF.

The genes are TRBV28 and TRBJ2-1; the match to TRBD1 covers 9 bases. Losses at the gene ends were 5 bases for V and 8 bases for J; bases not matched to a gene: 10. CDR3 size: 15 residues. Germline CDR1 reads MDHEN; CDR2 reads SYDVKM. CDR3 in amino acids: CASSVPGQGWDEQFF. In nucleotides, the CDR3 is TGTGCCAGCAGTGTACCGGGACAGGGTTGGGATGAGCAGTTCTTC.

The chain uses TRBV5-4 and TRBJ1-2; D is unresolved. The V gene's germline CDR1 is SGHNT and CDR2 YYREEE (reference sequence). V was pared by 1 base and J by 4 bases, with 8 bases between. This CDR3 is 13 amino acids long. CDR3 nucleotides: TGTGCCAGCAGCTTGAAACGGTCCTATGGCTACACCTTC. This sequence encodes CASSLKRSYGYTF.

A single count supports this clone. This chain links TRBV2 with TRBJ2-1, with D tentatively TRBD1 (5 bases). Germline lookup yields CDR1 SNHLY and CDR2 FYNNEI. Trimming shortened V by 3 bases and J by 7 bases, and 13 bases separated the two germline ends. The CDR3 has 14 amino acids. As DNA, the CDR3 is TGTGCCAGCAGTGATAGAACGACAGTGAATGAGCAGTTCTTC. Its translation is CASSDRTTVNEQFF. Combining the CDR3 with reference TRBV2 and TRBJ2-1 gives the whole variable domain EPEVTQTPSHQVTQMGQEVILRCVPISNHLYFYWYRQILGQKVEFLVSFYNNEISEKSEIFDDQFSVERPDGSNFTLKIRSTKLEDSAMYFCASSDRTTVNEQFFGPGTRLTVL.

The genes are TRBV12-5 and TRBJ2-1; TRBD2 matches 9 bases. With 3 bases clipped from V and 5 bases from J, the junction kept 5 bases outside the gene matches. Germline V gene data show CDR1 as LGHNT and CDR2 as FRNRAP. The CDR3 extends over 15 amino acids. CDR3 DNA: TGTGCTAGTGGTTTAAAGGCGGGAGGGGACAATGAGCAGTTCTTC. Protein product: CASGLKAGGDNEQFF. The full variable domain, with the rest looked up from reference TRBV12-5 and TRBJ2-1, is DARVTQTPRHKVTEMGQEVTMRCQPILGHNTVFWYRQTMMQGLELLAYFRNRAPLDDSGMPKDRFSAEMPDATLATLKIQPSEPRDSAVYFCASGLKAGGDNEQFFGPGTRLTVL.

CDR3 sequence: CASSPAMGITALYGYTF. The CDR3 nucleotides read TGTGCCAGCAGTCCAGCAATGGGCATAACAGCCCTCTATGGCTACACCTTC. This chain joins TRBV6-6 and TRBJ1-2, with no clear D. Per the germline V gene, CDR1 is MNHNY and CDR2 is SVGAGI (reference sequence). V dropped 5 bases and J dropped 4 bases, with 23 bases sitting between them. The CDR3 extends over 17 amino acids.

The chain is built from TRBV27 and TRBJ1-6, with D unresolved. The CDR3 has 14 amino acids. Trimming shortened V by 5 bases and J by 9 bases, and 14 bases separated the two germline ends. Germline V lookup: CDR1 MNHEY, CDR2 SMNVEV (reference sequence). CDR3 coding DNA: TGTGCCAGCAGTCGACCAAGAGGGAGTTCACCCCTCCACTTT. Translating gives CASSRPRGSSPLHF.

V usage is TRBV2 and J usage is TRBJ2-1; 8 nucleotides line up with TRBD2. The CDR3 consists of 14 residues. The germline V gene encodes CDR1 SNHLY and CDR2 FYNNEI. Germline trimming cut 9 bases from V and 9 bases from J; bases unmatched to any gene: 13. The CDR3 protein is CARFSGATGGEQFF. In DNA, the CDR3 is TGTGCCAGATTTAGCGGGGCGACGGGGGGTGAGCAGTTCTTC.